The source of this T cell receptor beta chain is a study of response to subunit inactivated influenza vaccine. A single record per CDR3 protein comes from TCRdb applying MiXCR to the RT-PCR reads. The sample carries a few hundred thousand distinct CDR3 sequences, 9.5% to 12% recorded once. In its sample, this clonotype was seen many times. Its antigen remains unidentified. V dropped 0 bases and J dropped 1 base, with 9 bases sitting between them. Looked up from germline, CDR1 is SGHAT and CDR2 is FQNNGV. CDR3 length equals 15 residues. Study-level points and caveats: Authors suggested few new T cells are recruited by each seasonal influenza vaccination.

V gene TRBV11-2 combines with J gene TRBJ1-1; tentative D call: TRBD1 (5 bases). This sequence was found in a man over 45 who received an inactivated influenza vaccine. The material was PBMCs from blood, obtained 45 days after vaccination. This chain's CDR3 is CASSLDRGTNTEAFF. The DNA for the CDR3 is TGTGCCAGCAGCTTAGATCGGGGGACGAACACTGAAGCTTTCTTT.